The 20 T cell receptor beta chains given below trace back to one sample, sequenced in a study of blood T cell repertoires in COVID-19. Profiled with immunoSEQ multiplex PCR; TCRdb holds only in-frame clones, not every one. Counted here are about 80,000 clones, more than 70% occurring once; the ten biggest clones make up more than 5.5%. The material sequenced was peripheral blood. The receptors originated from a woman of 80 years or more with acute or convalescent COVID-19.

The V and J genes are TRBV7-3 and TRBJ2-2; 8 nucleotides match TRBD2. Unmatched junction bases numbered 10, after V lost 2 bases and J lost 2 bases. CDR3 length: 18 amino acids. The germline gives CDR1 SGHTA, CDR2 FQGTGA. The CDR3 DNA is TGTGCCAGCAGCTTAGTCTCGGTTACTAGCGGTAACACCGGGGAGCTGTTTTTT. Amino acids: CASSLVSVTSGNTGELFF.

The CDR3, as DNA: TGTGCCAGCAGCTTCCGTCAGGGGACAAACACTGAAGCTTTCTTT. Its protein is CASSFRQGTNTEAFF. The rearrangement uses TRBV5-6 and TRBJ1-1; the D gene is possibly TRBD1 (6 bases). The CDR3 has 15 residues. Germline lookup yields CDR1 SGHDT and CDR2 YYEEEE. The V end was cut by 2 bases, the J end by 2 bases, with 13 bases between.

The genes are TRBV10-2 and TRBJ2-3; D is possibly TRBD2 (6 bases). The CDR3 is 13 amino acids. V shed 4 bases and J shed 5 bases, with 10 bases lying between them. Looked up from germline, CDR1 is WSHSY and CDR2 is SAAADI. The CDR3: CASSAAGRDTQYF. CDR3 DNA: TGCGCCAGCAGTGCCGCGGGACGAGATACGCAGTATTTT.

The gene calls are TRBV5-6 and TRBJ1-5; no firm D call. Trimming stripped 0 bases from V and 0 bases from J, with 19 bases between. There are 19 residues in the CDR3. Germline CDR1 SGHDT, CDR2 YYEEEE. The DNA of the CDR3 is TGTGCCAGCAGCTTGGGGGTGGTCGGTGCTACTATTAGCAATCAGCCCCAGCATTTT. Residues: CASSLGVVGATISNQPQHF.

The rearrangement uses TRBV2 and TRBJ1-2, with 10 bases identical to TRBD1. CDR3 length: 13 residues. The V gene's germline CDR1 is SNHLY and CDR2 FYNNEI. V dropped 7 bases and J dropped 5; count of bases not matched to a gene: 4. In DNA form, the CDR3 reads TGTGCCAGCACCCGGACAGGGGGATATGGCTACACCTTC. Translated, it gives CASTRTGGYGYTF. The variable domain in full, with the rest retrieved from reference TRBV2 and TRBJ1-2, is EPEVTQTPSHQVTQMGQEVILRCVPISNHLYFYWYRQILGQKVEFLVSFYNNEISEKSEIFDDQFSVERPDGSNFTLKIRSTKLEDSAMYFCASTRTGGYGYTFGSGTRLTVV.

This rearrangement joins TRBV5-1 to TRBJ2-5, with D uncertain. The germline V and J ends were trimmed by 2 bases and 2 bases, with 4 bases remaining between them. There are 12 residues in the CDR3. CDR1 and CDR2 (germline): SGHRS, YFSETQ. CDR3 protein: CASSFTQETQYF. The CDR3 nucleotides read TGCGCCAGCAGCTTTACACAAGAGACCCAGTACTTC. Full variable domain (outside the CDR3, taken from reference TRBV5-1 and TRBJ2-5): KAGVTQTPRYLIKTRGQQVTLSCSPISGHRSVSWYQQTPGQGLQFLFEYFSETQRNKGNFPGRFSGRQFSNSRSEMNVSTLELGDSALYLCASSFTQETQYFGPGTRLLVL.

This clone was detected only once. The V and J genes are TRBV9 and TRBJ2-5, with 11 nucleotides matching TRBD2. Germline CDR1 and CDR2: SGDLS and YYNGEE. After removal of 2 bases from V and 5 bases from J, the junction contained 2 bases not matched to a gene. The CDR3 consists of 14 residues. This CDR3 reads CASSVTSGSETQYF. CDR3 nucleotide sequence: TGTGCCAGCAGCGTTACTAGCGGGAGCGAGACCCAGTACTTC.

This chain uses TRBV4-1 with TRBJ1-6, with 7 bases lining up with TRBD1. The CDR3 covers 15 residues. Germline CDR1 MGHRA, CDR2 YSYEKL. V was pared by 7 bases and J by 8 bases, with 11 bases of the junction left unmatched. Here the CDR3 DNA reads TGCGCCAGCACAGAAGACAGGGCCCTTCATTCACCCCTCCACTTT. This encodes CASTEDRALHSPLHF.

The rearrangement links TRBV9 to TRBJ2-2; D possibly corresponds to TRBD1 (6 bases). Trimming took 5 bases from V and 1 from J, leaving 12 bases between them. Germline V gives CDR1 SGDLS, CDR2 YYNGEE. The CDR3 covers 15 residues. CDR3 DNA: TGTGCCAGCAGTCCGGGACACCAGAACACCGGGGAGCTGTTTTTT. This sequence encodes CASSPGHQNTGELFF.

The chain is built from TRBV4-1 and TRBJ2-3; 7 nucleotides line up with TRBD2. V was pared by 1 base and J by 2 bases, with 9 bases of the junction left unmatched. Per the germline V gene, CDR1 is MGHRA and CDR2 is YSYEKL. This CDR3 comprises 17 residues. The CDR3 reads CASSQGEAGWSTDTQYF. The CDR3 region has the DNA TGCGCCAGCAGCCAAGGAGAAGCGGGGTGGTCCACAGATACGCAGTATTTT.

V is TRBV11-2 and J is TRBJ2-1; D call uncertain. V was shortened by 3 bases and J by 4 bases, with 13 bases between the two germline ends. The CDR3 consists of 15 residues. Germline V CDR1 and CDR2: SGHAT, FQNNGV. In DNA, the CDR3 is TGTGCCAGCAGCTTGGTCGCTTCGACTTACAATGAGCAGTTCTTC. Amino acid sequence: CASSLVASTYNEQFF. Complete variable domain (other parts from reference TRBV11-2 and TRBJ2-1): EAGVAQSPRYKIIEKRQSVAFWCNPISGHATLYWYQQILGQGPKLLIQFQNNGVVDDSQLPKDRFSAERLKGVDSTLKIQPAKLEDSAVYLCASSLVASTYNEQFFGPGTRLTVL.

The chain uses TRBV10-3 and TRBJ2-5; 8 nucleotides match TRBD1. Trimming took 5 bases from V and 4 from J; bases not matched to a gene: 3. CDR3 size: 13 residues. Germline values: CDR1 ENHRY, CDR2 SYGVKD. This CDR3 reads CAISQGAGETQYF. CDR3 sequence (DNA): TGTGCCATCAGTCAGGGGGCGGGAGAGACCCAGTACTTC.

The chain employs TRBV9 and TRBJ2-1; D uncertain. Trimming took off 4 bases at V and 4 bases at J, with 9 bases between the two ends. Germline CDR1 reads SGDLS; CDR2 reads YYNGEE. CDR3 length: 13 residues. Written as DNA, the CDR3 is TGTGCCAGCAGCCCCCAGATATACAATGAGCAGTTCTTC. It yields the protein CASSPQIYNEQFF.

This chain joins TRBV18 and TRBJ1-2, with 12 bases lining up with TRBD1. V shed 5 bases, J shed 7 bases, and the junction held 8 bases outside the gene matches. Per the germline V gene, CDR1 is KGHSH and CDR2 is LQKENI. The CDR3 has 15 amino acids. The CDR3 sequence: CASSASQGQGAGYTF. The DNA for the CDR3 is TGTGCCAGCTCAGCGTCCCAGGGACAGGGGGCTGGCTACACCTTC.

The chain is built from TRBV19 and TRBJ1-6, with 8 bases aligning to TRBD1. The junction had 8 bases not matched to a gene; V was cut back by 4 bases and J by 12 bases. Germline assignment: CDR1 LNHDA and CDR2 SQIVND (reference sequence). CDR3 length: 14 amino acids. The CDR3: CASSTGQALGPLHF. CDR3 coding DNA: TGTGCCAGTAGTACGGGACAGGCCCTGGGACCCCTCCACTTT.

The chain combines TRBV19 with TRBJ2-4; TRBD2 agrees at 9 bases. The CDR3 consists of 14 residues. The germline V gene encodes CDR1 LNHDA and CDR2 SQIVND (reference sequence). The V segment lost 5 bases and the J segment 8 bases; nucleotides outside the gene matches: 7. In nucleotides, the CDR3 is TGTGCCAGTAGTTCGGCGGGAGGGTCGGACATTCAGTACTTC. Translated: CASSSAGGSDIQYF.

CDR3 DNA: TGTGCCAGTGGGTCCCAGGACTCCTACGAGCAGTACTTC. This codes for CASGSQDSYEQYF. This rearrangement joins TRBV19 to TRBJ2-7; no reliable D call. CDR1 and CDR2 from the germline V gene are LNHDA and SQIVND (reference sequence). Trimming left V 8 bases short and J 0 bases short, with 11 bases between. The CDR3 extends over 13 amino acids.

V gene TRBV18 combines with J gene TRBJ2-7; the D gene is possibly TRBD1 (7 bases). With 6 bases removed from V and 3 bases from J, the gap between germline ends came to 15 bases. This CDR3 contains 14 residues. CDR1 is KGHSH and CDR2 is LQKENI in the germline V gene. CDR3 DNA: TGTGCCAGCTCGAAACAGGGGAGGAACTACGAGCAGTACTTC. Residues: CASSKQGRNYEQYF.

This clone was recorded only once. CDR3 loop: CASSLELHNQPQHF. The CDR3 nucleotides read TGTGCCAGCAGCTTAGAACTGCACAATCAGCCCCAGCATTTT. The chain couples TRBV7-2 to TRBJ1-5; D unclear. CDR3 length: 14 amino acids. Per the germline V gene, CDR1 is SGHTA and CDR2 is FQGNSA. V was clipped by 1 base and J by 3 bases, with 7 bases between them. The full variable domain, with the rest looked up from reference TRBV7-2 and TRBJ1-5, is GAGVSQSPSNKVTEKGKDVELRCDPISGHTALYWYRQSLGQGLEFLIYFQGNSAPDKSGLPSDRFSAERTGGSVSTLTIQRTQQEDSAVYLCASSLELHNQPQHFGDGTRLSIL.

The CDR3 region has the DNA TGTGCCAGCAGCCTACAGGGGGCCGGCAATGAGCAGTTCTTC. This sequence encodes CASSLQGAGNEQFF. The chain uses TRBV3-1 (or the pseudogene TRBV3-2) and TRBJ2-1, with 9 bases fitting TRBD1. CDR1 and CDR2 (germline): LGHDT, YNNKEL (reference sequence). Trimming removed 4 bases from V and 6 bases from J; junction bases left unmatched: 4. The CDR3 has 14 residues.